A selection of T cell receptor beta chains follows, all from one sample in a study of blood T cell repertoires in COVID-19. Clones were read by immunoSEQ multiplex PCR, and TCRdb kept only the in-frame ones, dropping some. The profile shows approximately 210,000 clones, roughly 86% of them singletons. Source material: peripheral blood. The receptors stem from a woman in her 50s with active or convalescent COVID-19. The CDR3 runs from the conserved cysteine through the conserved F or W. Each record gives: D gene, V gene, clone size, J gene, CDR3 DNA, CDR3 protein. A D gene is named only where the DNA matches it firmly. Expanded clones are given a class, and other clones once, few, many or no size at all.

D: -; V: TRBV7-2; size: -; J: TRBJ2-3; DNA: TGTGCCAGCAGCTTAGTCTCCACAGATACGCAGTATTTT; CDR3: CASSLVSTDTQYF
D: -; V: TRBV6-1; size: -; J: TRBJ1-6; DNA: TGTGCCAGCAGTGAAGGCGGGAGTGGCTCCTATAATTCACCCCTCCACTTT; CDR3: CASSEGGSGSYNSPLHF
D: -; V: TRBV6-4; size: -; J: TRBJ1-2; DNA: TGTGCCAGCAGTGGCCGAGGGGGGGCAGAGGGCTACACCTTC; CDR3: CASSGRGGAEGYTF
D: TRBD1; V: TRBV5-1; size: -; J: TRBJ1-2; DNA: TGCGCCAGCAGCTCGGGACAGGGGCACTATGGCTACACCTTC; CDR3: CASSSGQGHYGYTF
D: -; V: TRBV11-2; size: -; J: TRBJ2-1; DNA: TGTGCCAGCAGCTTAAGAGGGACTGACAATGAGCAGTTCTTC; CDR3: CASSLRGTDNEQFF
D: -; V: TRBV3-1/TRBV3-2; size: -; J: TRBJ2-2; DNA: TGTGCCAGCAGCCCCCGAGGAGGGCCCTCGAACACCGGGGAACTGTTTTTT; CDR3: CASSPRGGPSNTGELFF
D: TRBD1; V: TRBV7-2; size: -; J: TRBJ1-6; DNA: TGTGCCAGCAGCTCCAGACAGGGGATTCACTCACCCCTCCACTTT; CDR3: CASSSRQGIHSPLHF
D: -; V: TRBV7-9; size: -; J: TRBJ2-5; DNA: TGTGCCAGCAGCTCCGGAGGTAGGGGGTCAAGGAGGACCCAGTACTTC; CDR3: CASSSGGRGSRRTQYF
D: -; V: TRBV28; size: -; J: TRBJ2-1; DNA: TGTGCCAGCAGTGTGACACTAACTAGCTCCTACAATGAGCAGTTCTTC; CDR3: CASSVTLTSSYNEQFF
D: -; V: TRBV5-1; size: once; J: TRBJ2-3; DNA: TGCGCCAGCAGCGACAGCTCCCTTCCCACAGATACGCAGTATTTT; CDR3: CASSDSSLPTDTQYF
D: TRBD2; V: TRBV11-2; size: once; J: TRBJ2-3; DNA: TGTGCCAGCAGCATCGGACTAGCGGTCCTCACAGATACGCAGTATTTT; CDR3: CASSIGLAVLTDTQYF
D: TRBD1; V: TRBV11-2; size: -; J: TRBJ2-3; DNA: TGTGCCAGCAGCGGGGACAGGAGCCCAGATACGCAGTATTTT; CDR3: CASSGDRSPDTQYF